These 28 T cell receptor beta chains came from one sample sequenced in a study of T cells in narcolepsy. The repertoire was sequenced with immunoSEQ multiplex PCR; TCRdb's copy has only in-frame clones and lacks some. The table includes 25,000 to 35,000 clones, approximately 80% detected once. Sequenced sample: CD45RA- memory CD4+ T cells from PBMCs. These receptors all stem from a human donor with narcolepsy.

This sequence joins TRBV9 and TRBJ2-5; D ambiguous. V lost 0 bases to trimming and J lost 1 base, with 4 bases between them. The CDR3 spans 13 residues. Germline CDR1 and CDR2: SGDLS and YYNGEE. CDR3 in DNA: TGTGCCAGCAGCGTAGCCGCCCAAGAGACCCAGTACTTC. Its translation is CASSVAAQETQYF.

Concerning this clone itself: Germline is not matched at one junction end, which may reflect a read error. V gene TRBV7-9 combines with J gene TRBJ2-7; no clear D gene. CDR3 length: 15 residues. Germline CDR1 is SEHNR and CDR2 is FQNEAQ (reference sequence). This chain's CDR3 is CASSPPGSGSHEQYF. In DNA, the CDR3 is TGTGCCAGCAGCCCCCCGGGTTCAGGCTCCCACGAGCAGTACTTC.

This sequence joins TRBV29-1 and TRBJ2-4; D is ambiguous. Germline lookup yields CDR1 SQVTM and CDR2 ANQGSEA. Trimming removed 6 bases at V and 0 bases at J, with 12 bases between. CDR3 length: 14 residues. CDR3 in DNA: TGCAGCGTAAGACCGGTCCTAGCCAAAAACATTCAGTACTTC. Protein product: CSVRPVLAKNIQYF.

The genes are TRBV28 and TRBJ1-2, with D maybe TRBD1 (5 bases). The V gene's germline CDR1 is MDHEN and CDR2 SYDVKM. The V end lost 5 bases, the J end lost 1 base, and 14 bases lay between the germline ends. CDR3 length equals 15 residues. The CDR3 DNA is TGTGCCAGCAGTAAGGGAATGGGGCTTAACTATGGCTACACCTTC. Translated: CASSKGMGLNYGYTF.

The gene calls are TRBV5-1 and TRBJ2-1; 10 bases line up with TRBD2. CDR3 length: 16 amino acids. V shed 4 bases, J shed 0 bases, and the junction held 4 bases outside the gene matches. Germline V CDR1 and CDR2: SGHRS, YFSETQ. CDR3 coding DNA: TGCGCCAGCAGCCATAGCGGGGGGAACTCCTACAATGAGCAGTTCTTC. As protein: CASSHSGGNSYNEQFF.

This clone was found once. The genes are TRBV11-2 and TRBJ2-1; possible D gene TRBD1, 6 bases. This CDR3 is 13 amino acids long. With 5 bases removed from V and 10 bases from J, the gap between germline ends came to 15 bases. The V gene's germline CDR1 is SGHAT and CDR2 FQNNGV. CDR3 region: CASSLRDITEQFF. The CDR3 bases are TGTGCCAGCAGCCTCCGGGACATAACCGAGCAGTTCTTC.

The chain couples TRBV15 to TRBJ2-1, with 9 bases aligning to TRBD2. This CDR3 has 17 amino acids. J gave up 7 bases and V 5 bases, and 15 bases lay outside the gene matches. The germline CDR1 and CDR2 sequences are LNHNV and YYDKDF (reference sequence). The CDR3 nucleotides read TGTGCCACCAGCGGCCTATCTGGCGGGGGGGCTCGAAATGAGCAGTTCTTC. Translated: CATSGLSGGGARNEQFF. Filled out from reference TRBV15 and TRBJ2-1, the complete variable domain reads DAMVIQNPRYQVTQFGKPVTLSCSQTLNHNVMYWYQQKSSQAPKLLFHYYDKDFNNEADTPDNFQSRRPNTSFCFLDIRSPGLGDTAMYLCATSGLSGGGARNEQFFGPGTRLTVL.

V gene TRBV19 combines with J gene TRBJ2-5; 12 bases fit TRBD2. J gave up 5 bases and V 5 bases, and 9 bases lay outside the gene matches. The CDR3 spans 16 residues. Germline values: CDR1 LNHDA, CDR2 SQIVND (reference sequence). CDR3 loop: CASSLPGLAGGETQYF. In DNA, the CDR3 is TGTGCCAGTAGTCTCCCGGGACTAGCGGGCGGGGAGACCCAGTACTTC.

This clone has just a few counts. The chain couples TRBV30 to TRBJ1-2, with 10 bases aligning to TRBD1. V shed 3 bases, J shed 2 bases, and the junction held 6 bases outside the gene matches. This CDR3 has 15 amino acids. Germline V CDR1 and CDR2: GTSNPN, SVGIG (reference sequence). The CDR3 DNA follows: TGTGCCTGGAGCCCACCGGGACAGGGGAACTATGGCTACACCTTC. This codes for CAWSPPGQGNYGYTF. The variable domain in full, completed from reference TRBV30 and TRBJ1-2, reads SQTIHQWPATLVQPVGSPLSLECTVEGTSNPNLYWYRQAAGRGLQLLFYSVGIGQISSEVPQNLSASRPQDRQFILSSKKLLLSDSGFYLCAWSPPGQGNYGYTFGSGTRLTVV.

This clone showed up just once. The V and J genes are TRBV7-2 and TRBJ1-2; D gene ambiguous. CDR1 is SGHTA, CDR2 FQGNSA, per germline. V lost 1 base and J 5 bases, leaving 11 bases between the germline ends. The CDR3 contains 14 residues. DNA for the CDR3: TGTGCCAGCAGCTTAGGGCTCGGGATTTATGGCTACACCTTC. Translating it yields CASSLGLGIYGYTF.

The table lists this clone with a few counts. The same CDR3 is also encoded by other DNA sequences in this sample. The chain recombines TRBV4-2 with TRBJ2-7; the D gene could be TRBD1 or TRBD2 (6 bases each). Germline V CDR1 and CDR2: LGHNA, YNFKEQ. The CDR3 is made up of 14 amino acids. V was trimmed by 0 bases and J by 2 bases, leaving 8 bases between them. CDR3 sequence: CASSQDRGPYEQYF. The CDR3 DNA sequence: TGTGCCAGCAGCCAAGATCGGGGGCCCTACGAGCAGTACTTC.

This rearrangement joins TRBV4-1 to TRBJ1-2; possible D gene TRBD1, 5 bases. Germline CDR1 is MGHRA and CDR2 is YSYEKL. The CDR3 has 15 amino acids. V was cut by 0 bases and J by 6 bases, with 14 bases left in between. The CDR3 is CASSQDGLGLDGYTF. Here the CDR3 DNA reads TGCGCCAGCAGCCAAGACGGGCTGGGGCTGGATGGCTACACCTTC.

The J gene is TRBJ1-5, the V gene TRBV7-9, with 9 bases identical to TRBD1. Germline V CDR1 and CDR2: SEHNR, FQNEAQ (reference sequence). The CDR3 has 16 amino acids. J was trimmed by 6 bases and V by 5 bases; bases with no gene match: 11. CDR3 coding DNA: TGTGCCAGCAGCGCATCCGGGACAGGGACGGGTCAGCCCCAGCATTTT. Protein product: CASSASGTGTGQPQHF. Variable domain in full (rest from reference TRBV7-9 and TRBJ1-5): DTGVSQNPRHKITKRGQNVTFRCDPISEHNRLYWYRQTLGQGPEFLTYFQNEAQLEKSRLLSDRFSAERPKGSFSTLEIQRTEQGDSAMYLCASSASGTGTGQPQHFGDGTRLSIL.

This chain uses TRBV10-3 with TRBJ1-2, with a weak D call TRBD1 (5 bases). This CDR3 is 15 amino acids long. V was cut by 0 bases and J by 6 bases, with 14 bases left in between. Germline V gene lookup returns CDR1 ENHRY and CDR2 SYGVKD. CDR3 sequence: CAISESGEGVDGYTF. DNA for the CDR3: TGTGCCATCAGTGAGTCGGGGGAGGGTGTAGATGGCTACACCTTC.

The V call is TRBV2, the J call TRBJ1-1; D might be TRBD1 (5 bases). V lost 3 bases, J lost 1 base, and 12 bases lay in between. There are 15 residues in the CDR3. In germline, CDR1 is SNHLY, CDR2 FYNNEI. CDR3 coding DNA: TGTGCCAGCAGTGAGTGGCAGGGTCGGAACACTGAAGCTTTCTTT. Its translation: CASSEWQGRNTEAFF.

This clone was recorded once. The rearrangement links TRBV5-4 to TRBJ2-1; D gene ambiguous. The CDR3 contains 13 residues. V lost 3 bases to trimming and J lost 0 bases, with 4 bases between them. Germline loops: CDR1 SGHNT, CDR2 YYREEE (reference sequence). In DNA, the CDR3 is TGTGCCAGCAGCTGGAGCTCCTACAATGAGCAGTTCTTC. Translated, it gives CASSWSSYNEQFF.

This sequence joins TRBV5-1 and TRBJ2-3; no clear D. V was trimmed by 0 bases and J by 3 bases, leaving 11 bases between them. Germline-derived CDR1 and CDR2 are SGHRS and YFSETQ. The CDR3 has 15 residues. The CDR3 nucleotides read TGCGCCAGCAGCTTGGAGGCCAGGTGGACAGATACGCAGTATTTT. Its translation is CASSLEARWTDTQYF.

V gene TRBV29-1 combines with J gene TRBJ2-5, with 10 bases identical to TRBD1. V shed 6 bases and J 4 bases; nucleotides not matched to a gene: 2. The CDR3 runs to 12 residues. Germline values: CDR1 SQVTM, CDR2 ANQGSEA. The CDR3: CSVDRGGETQYF. CDR3 sequence (DNA): TGCAGCGTGGACAGGGGGGGAGAGACCCAGTACTTC. The variable domain in full, with the rest retrieved from reference TRBV29-1 and TRBJ2-5, is SAVISQKPSRDICQRGTSLTIQCQVDSQVTMMFWYRQQPGQSLTLIATANQGSEATYESGFVIDKFPISRPNLTFSTLTVSNMSPEDSSIYLCSVDRGGETQYFGPGTRLLVL.

The chain carries TRBV7-2 and TRBJ1-2; D is ambiguous. The length of the CDR3 is 13 residues. The germline V gene has CDR1 SGHTA and CDR2 FQGNSA. V lost 2 bases to trimming and J lost 4 bases, with 8 bases between them. CDR3 DNA: TGTGCCAGCAGCTTATCGCGGCTCTATGGCTACACCTTC. It encodes CASSLSRLYGYTF.

The gene calls are TRBV4-1 and TRBJ1-1, with D maybe TRBD1 (6 bases). The germline V gene encodes CDR1 MGHRA and CDR2 YSYEKL. With 1 base removed from V and 4 bases from J, the gap between germline ends came to 13 bases. The CDR3 totals 15 residues. The DNA of the CDR3 is TGCGCCAGCAGCCAAGTTCCAGGGGAGTCCACTGAAGCTTTCTTT. This gives the protein CASSQVPGESTEAFF.

The V and J genes are TRBV7-8 and TRBJ2-7; no clear D. CDR1 SGHVS and CDR2 FQNEAQ come from the germline V gene. Trimming cost V 2 bases and J 2 bases, with 10 bases left between them. The CDR3 is 14 amino acids. The CDR3 reads CASSLHQATYEQYF. The CDR3 DNA follows: TGTGCCAGCAGCTTACATCAGGCGACCTACGAGCAGTACTTC.

The chain carries TRBV6-5 and TRBJ1-2; the D gene is possibly TRBD1 (5 bases). The V end lost 4 bases, the J end lost 8 bases, and 23 bases lay between the germline ends. The germline CDR1 and CDR2 sequences are MNHEY and SVGAGI. The CDR3 has 16 residues. This CDR3 reads CASSSPGASTGRGYTF. DNA of the CDR3: TGTGCCAGCAGTTCCCCCGGGGCCTCAACGGGGAGAGGCTACACCTTC.

This clone was recorded only once. The genes are TRBV5-1 and TRBJ1-4; 7 positions match TRBD1. Trimming cost V 4 bases and J 7 bases; bases outside gene matches: 7. Looked up from germline, CDR1 is SGHRS and CDR2 is YFSETQ. The CDR3 runs to 14 residues. The CDR3 DNA reads TGCGCCAGCAGCCACCGGGACAGAGCTGAAAAACTGTTTTTT. Translating it yields CASSHRDRAEKLFF.

The chain couples TRBV28 to TRBJ1-4; weak D call: TRBD1 (6 bases). Trimming removed 1 base from V and 0 bases from J, with 9 bases in between. The germline gives CDR1 MDHEN, CDR2 SYDVKM. The CDR3 is made up of 16 amino acids. The CDR3 loop is CASSLSGVATNEKLFF. The CDR3, as DNA: TGTGCCAGCAGTTTATCAGGGGTTGCAACTAATGAAAAACTGTTTTTT.

The chain carries TRBV7-8 and TRBJ2-5, with D perhaps matching TRBD1 (5 bases). CDR3 size: 14 residues. Trimming removed 3 bases from V and 5 bases from J, with 13 bases in between. Per germline, CDR1 SGHVS and CDR2 FQNEAQ. CDR3 sequence reads: CASSLVRVGETQYF. CDR3 DNA: TGTGCCAGCAGCTTGGTCAGGGTCGGGGAGACCCAGTACTTC.

The chain carries TRBV19 and TRBJ1-2; D gene ambiguous. Germline CDR1 and CDR2: LNHDA and SQIVND (reference sequence). V was clipped by 7 bases and J by 3 bases, with 15 bases between them. This CDR3 has 14 residues. This CDR3 reads CASTPGNGYYGYTF. CDR3 coding DNA: TGTGCCAGTACCCCCGGGAATGGCTACTATGGCTACACCTTC.

The rearrangement links TRBV15 to TRBJ2-1; the match to TRBD1 covers 8 bases. With 1 base clipped from V and 0 bases from J, the junction kept 8 bases outside the gene matches. Germline values: CDR1 LNHNV, CDR2 YYDKDF (reference sequence). The CDR3 is 18 residues long. In DNA form, the CDR3 reads TGTGCCACCAGCAGAGCAGGGGGCGGCGCCGGCTCCTACAATGAGCAGTTCTTC. Protein product: CATSRAGGGAGSYNEQFF.

The chain combines TRBV11-2 with TRBJ1-1, with 10 positions matching TRBD1. CDR1 and CDR2 (germline): SGHAT, FQNNGV. Trimming cost V 5 bases and J 2 bases; bases outside gene matches: 5. This CDR3 has 15 amino acids. The CDR3 loop reads CASSQGTGVNTEAFF. CDR3 nucleotide sequence: TGTGCCAGCAGCCAAGGGACAGGGGTAAACACTGAAGCTTTCTTT.